Below are 19 T cell receptor beta chains sequenced from a single sample in a study of blood T cell repertoires in COVID-19. Repertoires were generated with immunoSEQ multiplex PCR, while TCRdb's copy carries only in-frame clones and drops some. The profile shows 250,000 or so clones, over 80% of them singletons. The sequenced material came from PBMCs or T cells enriched from blood (not recorded which). These receptors were obtained from a woman between 40 and 55 years old who had been exposed to COVID-19.

This clone has just one count. This rearrangement joins TRBV18 to TRBJ2-3, with 11 bases that match TRBD2. The CDR3 contains 19 residues. With V trimmed by 0 bases and J by 7 bases, 15 bases remained unmatched. The V gene's germline CDR1 is KGHSH and CDR2 LQKENI. CDR3 in amino acids: CASSPPAGSGRGRENTQYF. CDR3 coding DNA: TGTGCCAGCTCACCACCCGCCGGTAGCGGGAGGGGTAGGGAAAATACGCAGTATTTT.

Worth noting for this clone: The same CDR3 also results from other DNA sequences found in this sample. This rearrangement joins TRBV12-3 or TRBV12-4 to TRBJ1-1; a possible D gene is TRBD1 (5 bases). V shed 5 bases and J shed 1 base, with 8 bases lying between them. This CDR3 has 13 residues. The CDR3 nucleotides are TGTGCCAGCAGTCTAGGACAGAACACTGAAGCTTTCTTT. Protein sequence: CASSLGQNTEAFF.

The genes are TRBV18 and TRBJ1-4, with D possibly TRBD1 on 6 matching bases. The germline V gene encodes CDR1 KGHSH and CDR2 LQKENI. CDR3 length: 14 residues. V was pared by 3 bases and J by 5 bases, with 10 bases between. This CDR3 is CASSPTGTNEKLFF. The CDR3 DNA sequence: TGTGCCAGCTCACCGACAGGAACAAATGAAAAACTGTTTTTT.

The chain links TRBV14 to TRBJ2-7; 7 bases match TRBD1. The CDR3 consists of 14 residues. With 4 bases clipped from V and 3 bases from J, the junction kept 6 bases outside the gene matches. Per germline, CDR1 SGHDN and CDR2 FVKESK. The CDR3 loop is CASSLRTGSYEQYF. CDR3 nucleotides: TGTGCCAGCAGCCTCAGGACAGGAAGCTACGAGCAGTACTTC. Using reference TRBV14 and TRBJ2-7 for the parts outside the CDR3, the full variable domain is EAGVTQFPSHSVIEKGQTVTLRCDPISGHDNLYWYRRVMGKEIKFLLHFVKESKQDESGMPNNRFLAERTGGTYSTLKVQPAELEDSGVYFCASSLRTGSYEQYFGPGTRLTVT.

The chain carries TRBV29-1 and TRBJ1-1, with 7 nucleotides matching TRBD1. J was trimmed by 4 bases and V by 7 bases; bases with no gene match: 9. The CDR3 is 13 residues long. The germline V gene has CDR1 SQVTM and CDR2 ANQGSEA. CDR3 sequence (DNA): TGCAGCGGTGAGGGGGCCATGGGCACTGAAGCTTTCTTT. Translated: CSGEGAMGTEAFF.

The rearrangement links TRBV6-2 or TRBV6-3 to TRBJ1-5, with no clear D. CDR3 size: 16 residues. The V end was cut by 0 bases, the J end by 0 bases, with 9 bases between. The germline V gene has CDR1 MNHEY and CDR2 SVGEGT. The CDR3 DNA sequence: TGTGCCAGCAGTTACTCGGGAGGGAGTAGCAATCAGCCCCAGCATTTT. Protein product: CASSYSGGSSNQPQHF.

The DNA for the CDR3 is TGTGCCAGCAGGGGCATTATGGCGTGGGAGCAGTACGTC. The encoded protein is CASRGIMAWEQYV. This chain joins TRBV28 and TRBJ2-7, with D hard to call. V gave up 6 bases and J gave up 7 bases, with 16 bases separating them. CDR1 and CDR2 (germline): MDHEN, SYDVKM. The CDR3 has 13 amino acids.

This chain joins TRBV14 and TRBJ1-1; D unresolved. Germline lookup yields CDR1 SGHDN and CDR2 FVKESK. V lost 5 bases, J lost 1 base, and 11 bases lay in between. The CDR3 consists of 14 residues. The CDR3 spells CASSGPGWNTEAFF. The CDR3 coding sequence is TGTGCCAGCAGCGGTCCGGGGTGGAACACTGAAGCTTTCTTT.

This clone has only one observation. The chain combines TRBV11-2 with TRBJ1-2; 7 nucleotides match TRBD1. CDR1 SGHAT and CDR2 FQNNGV come from the germline V gene. CDR3 length: 14 residues. Trimming removed 6 bases from V and 7 bases from J; junction bases left unmatched: 11. The CDR3 loop reads CASRTGGGASGYTF. CDR3 sequence (DNA): TGTGCCAGCAGGACAGGAGGGGGCGCGTCTGGCTACACCTTC.

The chain uses TRBV2 and TRBJ1-4, with 8 bases that match TRBD1. The length of the CDR3 is 14 residues. From germline, CDR1 is SNHLY and CDR2 FYNNEI. V was pared by 5 bases and J by 3 bases, with 2 bases of the junction left unmatched. Here the CDR3 DNA reads TGTGCCAGCAGTCTGGACAGGGCTAATGAAAAACTGTTTTTT. Amino acids: CASSLDRANEKLFF.

This clone was detected only a few times. One end of the junction is discordant with germline, which a read error may explain. V is TRBV5-1 and J is TRBJ1-1; D is uncertain. This CDR3 region has 13 residues. Germline V gives CDR1 SGHRS, CDR2 YFSETQ. CDR3: CASRNPRDSEAFF. The CDR3 nucleotides are TGTGCCAGCAGGAATCCCCGGGATTCTGAAGCTTTCTTT.

The chain combines TRBV9 with TRBJ2-5; D is unresolved. The germline CDR1 and CDR2 sequences are SGDLS and YYNGEE. The CDR3 runs 13 residues. V was trimmed by 0 bases and J by 4 bases, leaving 7 bases between them. CDR3 sequence (DNA): TGTGCCAGCAGCGTAGGAGTTCTAGAGACCCAGTACTTC. This codes for CASSVGVLETQYF.

The CDR3 is CASSAFSERGRFEQYF. CDR3 nucleotides: TGTGCCAGCAGCGCGTTTTCGGAGCGGGGGAGGTTCGAGCAGTACTTC. The V and J genes are TRBV9 and TRBJ2-7; 8 bases are a match to TRBD2. V lost 3 bases to trimming and J lost 6 bases; unmatched junction nucleotides: 14. The CDR3 covers 16 residues. Germline assignment: CDR1 SGDLS and CDR2 YYNGEE. Full variable domain (remainder filled in from reference TRBV9 and TRBJ2-7): DSGVTQTPKHLITATGQRVTLRCSPRSGDLSVYWYQQSLDQGLQFLIQYYNGEERAKGNILERFSAQQFPDLHSELNLSSLELGDSALYFCASSAFSERGRFEQYFGPGTRLTVT.

The rearrangement joins TRBV30 to TRBJ1-2, with 7 bases that match TRBD1. The CDR3 spans 17 residues. The trim removed 1 base at V and 6 bases at J, leaving 17 bases unmatched. From germline, CDR1 is GTSNPN and CDR2 SVGIG (reference sequence). The CDR3 loop is CAWSAWIGTELSNGYTF. CDR3 DNA sequence: TGTGCCTGGAGTGCTTGGATTGGGACAGAACTTTCCAATGGCTACACCTTC.

The chain links TRBV6-5 to TRBJ2-1; 8 nucleotides align to TRBD2. CDR3 length: 14 residues. V shed 5 bases, J shed 8 bases, and the junction held 8 bases outside the gene matches. CDR1 is MNHEY, CDR2 SVGAGI, per germline. The CDR3 is CASSRGGRFDEQFF. The CDR3 coding sequence is TGTGCCAGCAGTCGGGGGGGCCGCTTTGATGAGCAGTTCTTC.

Here the CDR3 reads CASSLGPGGRETQYF. The CDR3 nucleotides are TGTGCCAGCAGCTTAGGTCCGGGGGGCCGGGAGACCCAGTACTTC. V gene TRBV7-2 combines with J gene TRBJ2-5, with D perhaps TRBD2 (7 bases). Trimming pared 1 base from V and 5 bases from J, leaving 14 bases between. Per the germline V gene, CDR1 is SGHTA and CDR2 is FQGNSA. The CDR3 loop spans 15 amino acids.

The CDR3 spells CASSDATGTGFRYGYTF. CDR3 DNA: TGTGCCAGCAGTGACGCGACCGGGACAGGGTTTCGTTATGGCTACACCTTC. V usage is TRBV2 and J usage is TRBJ1-2; TRBD1 matches 9 bases. Germline values: CDR1 SNHLY, CDR2 FYNNEI. There are 17 residues in the CDR3. V gave up 3 bases and J gave up 5 bases; unmatched junction bases: 13.

The rearrangement uses TRBV5-6 and TRBJ1-1; tentatively, D is TRBD1 (6 bases). This CDR3 has 14 amino acids. The ends were cut back, 5 bases at V and 3 bases at J, with 14 bases in the middle. The germline CDR1 and CDR2 sequences are SGHDT and YYEEEE. The CDR3 DNA reads as TGTGCCAGCAGTGTCTGGCAGGGGCACACTGAAGCTTTCTTT. Residues: CASSVWQGHTEAFF.

This sequence joins TRBV5-6 and TRBJ1-2; 7 bases match TRBD1. Germline V gives CDR1 SGHDT, CDR2 YYEEEE. The CDR3 contains 15 residues. The junction had 11 bases not matched to a gene; V was cut back by 0 bases and J by 9 bases. CDR3 DNA: TGTGCCAGCAGCTTGGCCGGGACAGCGTCCAAGAGCTACACCTTC. Protein product: CASSLAGTASKSYTF.